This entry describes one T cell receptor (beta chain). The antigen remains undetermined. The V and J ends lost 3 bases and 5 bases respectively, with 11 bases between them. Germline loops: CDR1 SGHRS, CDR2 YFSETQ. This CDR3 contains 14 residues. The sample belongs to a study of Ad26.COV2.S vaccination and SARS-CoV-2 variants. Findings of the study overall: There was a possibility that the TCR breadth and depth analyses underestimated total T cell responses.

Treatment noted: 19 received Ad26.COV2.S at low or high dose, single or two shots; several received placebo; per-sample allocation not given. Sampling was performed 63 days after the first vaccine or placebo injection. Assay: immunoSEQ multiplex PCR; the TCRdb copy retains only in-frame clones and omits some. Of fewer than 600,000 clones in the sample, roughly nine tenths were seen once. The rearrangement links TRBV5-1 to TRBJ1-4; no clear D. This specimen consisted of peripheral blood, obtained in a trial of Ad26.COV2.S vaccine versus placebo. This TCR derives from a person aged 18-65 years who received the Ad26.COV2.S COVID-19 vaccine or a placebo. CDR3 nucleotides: TGCGCCAGCAGCTGGGGTAACAGAAATGAAAAACTGTTTTTT. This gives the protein CASSWGNRNEKLFF.